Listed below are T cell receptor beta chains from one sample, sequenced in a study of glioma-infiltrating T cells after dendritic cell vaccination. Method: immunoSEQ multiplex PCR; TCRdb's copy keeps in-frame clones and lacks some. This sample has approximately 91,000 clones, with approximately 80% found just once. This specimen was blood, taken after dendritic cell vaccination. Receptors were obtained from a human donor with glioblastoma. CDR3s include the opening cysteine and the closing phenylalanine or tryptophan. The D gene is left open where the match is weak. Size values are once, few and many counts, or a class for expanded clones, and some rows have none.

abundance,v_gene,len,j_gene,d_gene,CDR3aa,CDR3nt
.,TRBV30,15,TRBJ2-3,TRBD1,CAWGSTGGMGDTQYF,TGTGCCTGGGGATCGACAGGGGGCATGGGAGATACGCAGTATTTT
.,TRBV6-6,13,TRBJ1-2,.,CASSYLDRYGYTF,TGTGCCAGCAGTTACTTGGACAGATATGGCTACACCTTC
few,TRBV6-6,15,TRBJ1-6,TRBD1,CASNPGTGNNSPLHF,TGTGCCAGCAACCCCGGGACAGGGAATAATTCACCCCTCCACTTT
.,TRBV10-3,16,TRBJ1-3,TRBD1,CAISGQTGLSGNTIYF,TGTGCCATCAGTGGGCAGACAGGGCTCTCTGGAAACACCATATATTTT
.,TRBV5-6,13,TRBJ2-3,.,CASSLQVSDTQYF,TGTGCCAGCAGCTTACAGGTGTCAGATACGCAGTATTTT
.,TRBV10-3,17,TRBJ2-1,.,CAISEFRQASSYNEQFF,TGTGCCATCAGTGAGTTCCGGCAGGCAAGCTCCTACAATGAGCAGTTCTTC
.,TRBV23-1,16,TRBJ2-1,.,CASSQSRDFYRNEQFF,TGCGCCAGCAGTCAATCAAGGGACTTTTATCGCAATGAGCAGTTCTTC
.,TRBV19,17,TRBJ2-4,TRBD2,CASSIVWVAGAKNIQYF,TGTGCCAGTAGTATAGTATGGGTAGCGGGAGCCAAAAACATTCAGTACTTC
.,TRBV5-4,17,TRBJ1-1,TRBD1,CASSFRTGIGMNTEAFF,TGTGCCAGCAGCTTCAGGACAGGGATTGGGATGAACACTGAAGCTTTCTTT
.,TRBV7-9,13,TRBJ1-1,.,CASSSGMNTEAFF,TGTGCCAGCAGCTCGGGAATGAACACTGAAGCTTTCTTT
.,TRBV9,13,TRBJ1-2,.,CASSFSRLDGYTF,TGTGCCAGCAGCTTCTCTCGACTCGATGGCTACACCTTC
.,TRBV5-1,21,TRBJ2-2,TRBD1,CASSSYWDRPARRENTGELFF,TGCGCCAGCAGCTCATATTGGGACAGACCAGCCCGTCGGGAAAACACCGGGGAGCTGTTTTTT
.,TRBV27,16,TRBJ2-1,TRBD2,CASSLWASGARNEQFF,TGTGCCAGCAGTTTATGGGCTAGCGGGGCCCGGAATGAGCAGTTCTTC
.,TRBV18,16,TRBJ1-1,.,CASSPPSQGFYTEAFF,TGTGCCAGCTCACCACCGTCCCAGGGTTTTTACACTGAAGCTTTCTTT
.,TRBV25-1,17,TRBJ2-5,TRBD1,CASSELLGQDGAETQYF,TGTGCCAGCAGTGAACTCCTCGGACAGGATGGGGCCGAGACCCAGTACTTC
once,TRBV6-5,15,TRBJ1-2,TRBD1,CASSPYDRGPWGYTF,TGTGCCAGCAGCCCATATGACAGGGGGCCATGGGGCTACACCTTC
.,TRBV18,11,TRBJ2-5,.,CASSPAETQYF,TGTGCCAGCTCACCGGCCGAGACCCAGTACTTC
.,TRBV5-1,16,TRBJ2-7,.,CASSLNRAPDYYEQYF,TGCGCCAGCAGCTTGAACCGAGCCCCCGATTACTACGAGCAGTACTTC
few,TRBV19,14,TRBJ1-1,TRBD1,CASSRDRAATEAFF,TGTGCCAGTAGCCGGGACAGGGCCGCAACTGAAGCTTTCTTT
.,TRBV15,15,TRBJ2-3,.,CATSRVGAPTDTQYF,TGTGCCACCAGCAGAGTAGGGGCGCCCACAGATACGCAGTATTTT
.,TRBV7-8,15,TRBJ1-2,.,CASSGGQPNDYGYTF,TGTGCCAGCAGCGGAGGACAGCCTAACGACTATGGCTACACCTTC
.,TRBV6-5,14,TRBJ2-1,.,CASSYSEGYNEQFF,TGTGCCAGCAGTTACTCGGAGGGGTACAATGAGCAGTTCTTC
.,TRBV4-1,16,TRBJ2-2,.,CASSQRVRGDTGELFF,TGCGCCAGCAGCCAGCGGGTCAGGGGGGACACCGGGGAGCTGTTTTTT
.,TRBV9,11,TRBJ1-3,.,CASEEPGTIYF,TGTGCCAGTGAGGAACCGGGCACCATATATTTT
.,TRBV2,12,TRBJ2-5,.,CASRVLQETQYF,TGTGCCAGCAGGGTACTCCAAGAGACCCAGTACTTC